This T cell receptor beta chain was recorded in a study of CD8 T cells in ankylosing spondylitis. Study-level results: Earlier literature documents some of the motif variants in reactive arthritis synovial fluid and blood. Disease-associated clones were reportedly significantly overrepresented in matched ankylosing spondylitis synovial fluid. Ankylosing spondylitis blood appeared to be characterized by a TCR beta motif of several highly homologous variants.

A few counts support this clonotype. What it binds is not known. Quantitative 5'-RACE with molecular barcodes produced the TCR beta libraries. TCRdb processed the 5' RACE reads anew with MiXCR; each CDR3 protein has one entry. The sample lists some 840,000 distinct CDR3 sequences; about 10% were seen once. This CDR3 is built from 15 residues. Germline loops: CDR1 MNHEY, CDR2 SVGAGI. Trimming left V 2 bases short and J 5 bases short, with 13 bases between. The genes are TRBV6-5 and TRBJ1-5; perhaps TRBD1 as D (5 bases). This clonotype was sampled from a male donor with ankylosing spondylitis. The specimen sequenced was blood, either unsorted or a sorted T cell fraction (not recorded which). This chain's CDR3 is CASSYGGGADQPQHF. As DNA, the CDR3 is TGTGCCAGCAGTTACGGAGGAGGGGCGGATCAGCCCCAGCATTTT.